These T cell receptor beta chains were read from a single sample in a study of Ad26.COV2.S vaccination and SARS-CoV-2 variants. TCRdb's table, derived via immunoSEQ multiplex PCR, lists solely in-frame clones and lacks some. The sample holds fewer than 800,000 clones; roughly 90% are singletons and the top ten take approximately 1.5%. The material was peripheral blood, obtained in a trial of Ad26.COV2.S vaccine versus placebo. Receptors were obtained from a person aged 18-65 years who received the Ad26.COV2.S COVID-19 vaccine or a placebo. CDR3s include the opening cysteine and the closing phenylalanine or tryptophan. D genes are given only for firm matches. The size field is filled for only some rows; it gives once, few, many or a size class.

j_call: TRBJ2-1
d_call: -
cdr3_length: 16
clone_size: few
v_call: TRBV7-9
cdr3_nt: TGTGCCAGCAGCTTAGGGCACGCAATGGGCCGGGATGAGCAGTTCTTC
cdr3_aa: CASSLGHAMGRDEQFF

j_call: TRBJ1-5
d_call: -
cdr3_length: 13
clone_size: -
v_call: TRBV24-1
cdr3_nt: TGTGCCACCCAGGCGTATAGCAATCAGCCCCAGCATTTT
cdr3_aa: CATQAYSNQPQHF

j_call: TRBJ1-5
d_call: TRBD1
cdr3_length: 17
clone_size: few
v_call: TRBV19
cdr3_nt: TGTGCCAGTAGTATTAACAACCCCGGGACAGGGGATCAGCCCCAGCATTTT
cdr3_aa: CASSINNPGTGDQPQHF

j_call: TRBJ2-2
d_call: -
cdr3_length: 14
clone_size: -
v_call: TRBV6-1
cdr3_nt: TGTGCCAGCAGTAAAGGCCCCTGGACCGGGGAGCTGTTTTTT
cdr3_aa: CASSKGPWTGELFF

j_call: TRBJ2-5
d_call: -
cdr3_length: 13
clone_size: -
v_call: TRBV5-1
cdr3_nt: TGCGCCAGCAGCTTTACTAGCCAAGAGACCCAGTACTTC
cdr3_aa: CASSFTSQETQYF

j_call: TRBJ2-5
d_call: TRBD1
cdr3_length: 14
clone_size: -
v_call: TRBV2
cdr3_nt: TGTGCCAGCACCGGACAGGTCAGAGAGGAGACCCAGTACTTC
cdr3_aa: CASTGQVREETQYF

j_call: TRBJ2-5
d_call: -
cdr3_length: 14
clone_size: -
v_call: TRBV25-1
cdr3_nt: TGTGCCAGCAGTACGGGCGGGGTACGAGAGACCCAGTACTTC
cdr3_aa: CASSTGGVRETQYF

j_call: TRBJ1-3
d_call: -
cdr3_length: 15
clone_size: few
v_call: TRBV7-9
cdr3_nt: TGTGCCAGCAGCTTAGAGGGGTACAGTGGAAACACCATATATTTT
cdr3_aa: CASSLEGYSGNTIYF

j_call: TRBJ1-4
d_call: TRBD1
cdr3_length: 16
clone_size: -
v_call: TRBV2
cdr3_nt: TGTGCCAGCAGGGGGGACAGGGGATTTTTTAATGAAAAACTGTTTTTT
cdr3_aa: CASRGDRGFFNEKLFF

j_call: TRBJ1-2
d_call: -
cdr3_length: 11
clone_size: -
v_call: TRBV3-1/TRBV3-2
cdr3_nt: TGTGCCAGCAGCCAGTTTGCTGGCTACACCTTC
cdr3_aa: CASSQFAGYTF

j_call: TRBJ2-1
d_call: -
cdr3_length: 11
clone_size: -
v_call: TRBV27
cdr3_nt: TGTGCCAGCAGAACGTACAATGAGCAGTTCTTC
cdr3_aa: CASRTYNEQFF

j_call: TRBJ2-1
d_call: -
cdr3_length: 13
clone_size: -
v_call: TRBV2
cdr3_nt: TGTGCCAGCAGTGGGACTGGAAACAATGAGCAGTTCTTC
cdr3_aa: CASSGTGNNEQFF

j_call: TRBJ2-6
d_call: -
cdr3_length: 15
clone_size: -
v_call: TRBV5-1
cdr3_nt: TGCGCCAGCAGCTCTTCGGGCTCTGGGGCCAACGTCCTGACTTTC
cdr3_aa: CASSSSGSGANVLTF

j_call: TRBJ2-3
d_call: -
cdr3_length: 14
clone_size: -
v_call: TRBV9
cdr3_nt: TGTGCCAGCAGCCCAGAAGCCTTGCCAGATACGCAGTATTTT
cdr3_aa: CASSPEALPDTQYF

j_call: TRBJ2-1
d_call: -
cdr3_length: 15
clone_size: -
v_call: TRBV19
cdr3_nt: TGTGCCAGTAGTAGGGCCGACCCGTTTAAGAATGAGCAGTTCTTC
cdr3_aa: CASSRADPFKNEQFF

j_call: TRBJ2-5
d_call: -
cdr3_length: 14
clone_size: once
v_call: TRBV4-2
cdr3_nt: TGTGCCAGCAGCCCGTGGCGGGGCCAAGAGACCCAGTACTTC
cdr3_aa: CASSPWRGQETQYF

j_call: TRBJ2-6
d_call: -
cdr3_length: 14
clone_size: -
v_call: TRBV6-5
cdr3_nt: TGTGCCAGCAGTTTTTTCACGGGGGCCAACGTCCTGACTTTC
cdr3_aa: CASSFFTGANVLTF

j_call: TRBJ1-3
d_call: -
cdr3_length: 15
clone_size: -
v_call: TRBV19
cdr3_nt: TGTGCCAGTAGTACGACCCCGGGGCCAAGAAACACCATATATTTT
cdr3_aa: CASSTTPGPRNTIYF

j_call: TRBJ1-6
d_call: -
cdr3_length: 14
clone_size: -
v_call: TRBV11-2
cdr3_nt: TGTGCCAGCAGCTTTGAGCCAGCTAATTCACCCCTCCACTTT
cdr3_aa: CASSFEPANSPLHF